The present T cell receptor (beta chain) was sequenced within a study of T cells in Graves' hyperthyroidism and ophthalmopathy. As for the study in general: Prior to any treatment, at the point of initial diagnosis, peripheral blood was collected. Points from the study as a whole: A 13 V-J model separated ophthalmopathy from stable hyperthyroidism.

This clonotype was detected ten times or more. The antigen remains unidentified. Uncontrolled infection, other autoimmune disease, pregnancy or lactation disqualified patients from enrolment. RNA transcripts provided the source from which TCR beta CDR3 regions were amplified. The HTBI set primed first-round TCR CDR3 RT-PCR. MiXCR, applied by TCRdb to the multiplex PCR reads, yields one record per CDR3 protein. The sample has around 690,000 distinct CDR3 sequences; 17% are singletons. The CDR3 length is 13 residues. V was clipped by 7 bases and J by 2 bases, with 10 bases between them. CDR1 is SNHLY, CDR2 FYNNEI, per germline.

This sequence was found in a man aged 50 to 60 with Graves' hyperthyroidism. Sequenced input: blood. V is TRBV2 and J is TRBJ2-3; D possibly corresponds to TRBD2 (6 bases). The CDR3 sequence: CASKGRYTDTQYF. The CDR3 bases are TGTGCCAGCAAAGGGAGGTACACAGATACGCAGTATTTT.